Following are 10 T cell receptor beta chains from one sample sequenced in a study of control samples from healthy donors and cancer patients (dated by TCRdb to between 2020 and 2021). The library relied on the immunoSEQ multiplex PCR assay. The clones in this table, taken by TCRdb from immuneACCESS, are in-frame only. Not every clone is retained; where verified, under half of the shortfall comes from an unresolved V gene, and the cause of the rest is unknown. The sample table records 150,000 to 200,000 clones; 80% to 90% of these occur just once. The ten most abundant clones make up 12% of the sample. The sample was blood. These receptors were collected from a man younger than 45 in good health.

The chain employs TRBV4-3 and TRBJ2-3; TRBD1 is a possible D gene (5 bases). Trimming cost V 5 bases and J 5 bases, with 11 bases left between them. Per the germline V gene, CDR1 is LGHNA and CDR2 is YSLEER. This CDR3 has 13 amino acids. The CDR3 sequence: CASSSSRVDTQYF. The DNA for the CDR3 is TGCGCCAGCAGCTCGTCCAGGGTAGATACGCAGTATTTT.

This clone has only one observation. The CDR3 DNA sequence: TGTGCCAGCAGCCAAGATCCGGGTGGCTATAATTCACCCCTCCACTTT. This encodes CASSQDPGGYNSPLHF. The chain links TRBV3-1 (or the pseudogene TRBV3-2) to TRBJ1-6; D remains ambiguous. V was trimmed by 0 bases and J by 3 bases, leaving 9 bases between them. The CDR3 has 16 residues. Germline CDR1 LGHDT, CDR2 YNNKEL (reference sequence).

The chain links TRBV27 to TRBJ1-1, with a tentative D call TRBD1 (6 bases). The CDR3 totals 14 residues. Germline V gene lookup returns CDR1 MNHEY and CDR2 SMNVEV (reference sequence). Trimming pared 4 bases from V and 1 base from J, leaving 10 bases between. The CDR3: CASSSGGPNTEAFF. The CDR3 DNA reads TGTGCCAGCAGTTCGGGGGGCCCGAACACTGAAGCTTTCTTT.

The gene calls are TRBV6-1 and TRBJ2-7; D gene uncertain. In germline, CDR1 is MNHNS, CDR2 SASEGT. CDR3 size: 12 residues. V lost 3 bases and J 7 bases, leaving 10 bases between the germline ends. CDR3 sequence (DNA): TGTGCCAGCAGTGAGTTATTGACAGAGCAGTACTTC. Its protein is CASSELLTEQYF.

The sample holds one count of this clone. This chain links TRBV4-1 with TRBJ1-5, with D unclear. The CDR3 consists of 16 residues. CDR1 and CDR2 from the germline V gene are MGHRA and YSYEKL. Between the trimmed V and J ends, which lost 1 base and 3 bases, there was a span of 13 bases. DNA of the CDR3: TGCGCCAGCAGCCAAGTTTCTTCCGGGAACAATCAGCCCCAGCATTTT. It encodes CASSQVSSGNNQPQHF.

The V and J genes are TRBV19 and TRBJ1-2; perhaps TRBD1 as D (5 bases). V gave up 1 base and J gave up 5 bases, with 14 bases separating them. The CDR3 extends over 15 amino acids. CDR1 and CDR2 from the germline V gene are LNHDA and SQIVND (reference sequence). The CDR3 here is CASSIGGRLSYGYTF. The CDR3, as DNA: TGTGCCAGTAGTATAGGGGGACGGCTTTCGTATGGCTACACCTTC.

This chain joins TRBV28 and TRBJ1-3; no firm D call. Germline lookup yields CDR1 MDHEN and CDR2 SYDVKM. The V end lost 5 bases, the J end lost 0 bases, and 8 bases lay between the germline ends. This CDR3 spans 14 amino acids. The CDR3, as DNA: TGTGCCAGCAGTCCGGGGTTCTCTGGAAACACCATATATTTT. Protein product: CASSPGFSGNTIYF.

This clone was counted at least ten times. J is TRBJ2-7 and V is TRBV10-1; no clear D. Trimming left V 5 bases short and J 5 bases short, with 16 bases between. Germline CDR1 reads WNHNN; CDR2 reads SYGVQD (reference sequence). The CDR3 sequence is 14 residues long. DNA of the CDR3: TGCGCCAGCAGTCTGCTAGAGAACCCTAACGAGCAGTACTTC. Encoded protein: CASSLLENPNEQYF.

The chain uses TRBV6-1 and TRBJ1-4; D may be TRBD1 (5 bases). Trimming shortened V by 2 bases and J by 0 bases, and 13 bases separated the two germline ends. The CDR3 runs 17 residues. Germline CDR1 reads MNHNS; CDR2 reads SASEGT. The CDR3 DNA is TGTGCCAGCAGTGAATTAGACAGCCGAGCAACTAATGAAAAACTGTTTTTT. Its translation is CASSELDSRATNEKLFF.

This clone showed up just once. The J gene is TRBJ2-5, the V gene TRBV21-1; the D call in the table, TRBD2, was not verified against the DNA. TRBV21-1 is assigned pseudogene status. The CDR3 consists of 15 residues. The CDR3 DNA follows: TGTGCCAGCAGCATCCTGGGGGGGCCCACGGAGACCCAGTACTTC. Translated, it gives CASSILGGPTETQYF.